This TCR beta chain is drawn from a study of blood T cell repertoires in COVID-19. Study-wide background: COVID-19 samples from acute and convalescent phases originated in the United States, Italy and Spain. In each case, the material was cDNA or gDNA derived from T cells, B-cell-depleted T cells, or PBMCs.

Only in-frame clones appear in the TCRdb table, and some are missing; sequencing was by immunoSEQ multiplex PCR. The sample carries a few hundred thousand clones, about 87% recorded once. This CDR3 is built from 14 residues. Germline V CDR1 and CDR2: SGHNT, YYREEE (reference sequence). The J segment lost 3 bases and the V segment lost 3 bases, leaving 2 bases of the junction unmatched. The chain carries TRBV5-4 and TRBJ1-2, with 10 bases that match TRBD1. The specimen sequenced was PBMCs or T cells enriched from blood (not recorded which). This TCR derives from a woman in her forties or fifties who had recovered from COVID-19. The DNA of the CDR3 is TGTGCCAGCAGCTGGACAGGGGGTGACTATGGCTACACCTTC. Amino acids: CASSWTGGDYGYTF.